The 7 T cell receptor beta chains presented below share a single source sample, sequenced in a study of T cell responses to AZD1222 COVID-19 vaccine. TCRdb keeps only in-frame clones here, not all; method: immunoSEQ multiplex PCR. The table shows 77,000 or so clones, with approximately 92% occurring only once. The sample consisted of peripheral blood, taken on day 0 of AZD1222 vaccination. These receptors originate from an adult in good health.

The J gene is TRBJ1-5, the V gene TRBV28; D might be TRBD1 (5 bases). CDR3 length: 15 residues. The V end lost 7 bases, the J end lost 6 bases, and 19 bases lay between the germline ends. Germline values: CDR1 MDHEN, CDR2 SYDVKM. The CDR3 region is CASITGGVFVQPQHF. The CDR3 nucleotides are TGTGCCAGCATCACCGGGGGGGTCTTCGTTCAGCCCCAGCATTTT.

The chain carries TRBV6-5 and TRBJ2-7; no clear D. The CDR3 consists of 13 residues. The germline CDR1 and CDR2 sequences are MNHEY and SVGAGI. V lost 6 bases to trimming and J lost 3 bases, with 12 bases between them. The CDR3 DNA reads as TGTGCCAGCAGGGGGATGAGGCACTACGAGCAGTACTTC. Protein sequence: CASRGMRHYEQYF.

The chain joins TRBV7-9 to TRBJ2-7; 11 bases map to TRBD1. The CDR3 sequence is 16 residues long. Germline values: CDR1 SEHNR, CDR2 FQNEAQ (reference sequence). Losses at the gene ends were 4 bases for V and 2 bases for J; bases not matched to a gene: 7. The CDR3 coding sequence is TGTGCCAGCAGCTCAAGCCCGGGACAGGGGGCCTACGAGCAGTACTTC. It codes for CASSSSPGQGAYEQYF.

The CDR3 protein is CASSFTGTGDNEQFF. In nucleotides, the CDR3 is TGTGCCAGCAGCTTCACCGGGACAGGGGACAATGAGCAGTTCTTC. V gene TRBV9 combines with J gene TRBJ2-1, with 10 bases identical to TRBD1. V shed 4 bases, J shed 5 bases, and the junction held 6 bases outside the gene matches. This CDR3 comprises 15 residues. CDR1 SGDLS and CDR2 YYNGEE come from the germline V gene.

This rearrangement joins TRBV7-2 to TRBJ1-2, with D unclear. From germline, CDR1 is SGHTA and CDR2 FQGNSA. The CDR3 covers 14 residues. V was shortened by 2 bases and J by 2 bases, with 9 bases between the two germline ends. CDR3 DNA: TGTGCCAGCAGCTTATATGGGGAGAACTATGGCTACACCTTC. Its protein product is CASSLYGENYGYTF.

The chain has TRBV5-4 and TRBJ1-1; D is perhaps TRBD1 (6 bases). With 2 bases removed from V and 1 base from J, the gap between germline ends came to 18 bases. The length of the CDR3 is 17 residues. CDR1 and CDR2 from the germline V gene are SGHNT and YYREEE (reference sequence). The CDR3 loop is CASSFRSVDRGNTEAFF. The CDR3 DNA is TGTGCCAGCAGCTTCCGAAGCGTGGACAGAGGGAACACTGAAGCTTTCTTT.

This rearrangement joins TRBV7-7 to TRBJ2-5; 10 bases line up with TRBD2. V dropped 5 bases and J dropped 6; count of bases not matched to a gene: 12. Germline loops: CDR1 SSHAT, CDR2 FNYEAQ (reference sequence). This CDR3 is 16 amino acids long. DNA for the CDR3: TGTGCCAGCAGCCGAGCCCCAGCGGGAGGGTTGAAGACCCAGTACTTC. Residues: CASSRAPAGGLKTQYF.